This is a list of T cell receptor beta chains from one sample in a study of blood T cell repertoires in COVID-19. Produced via immunoSEQ multiplex PCR; TCRdb's table is partial and in-frame only. The table includes some 150,000 clones, roughly 82% detected once. Sequenced sample: peripheral blood. The origin of the receptors is a man aged 65-85 years with acute or convalescent COVID-19. The CDR3 runs from the conserved cysteine through the conserved F or W. Each record gives: CDR3 protein, V gene, J gene.

CDR3: CASSPRTGGGLYGYTF; V: TRBV9; J: TRBJ1-2
CDR3: CASTPGATNTEAFF; V: TRBV28; J: TRBJ1-1
CDR3: CATSRDFGQGGTQYF; V: TRBV15; J: TRBJ2-5
CDR3: CASSAQSTKETQYF; V: TRBV3-1/TRBV3-2; J: TRBJ2-5
CDR3: CASSPQGTGDPGDYGYTF; V: TRBV28; J: TRBJ1-2
CDR3: CASSLTGISSYNEQFF; V: TRBV7-3; J: TRBJ2-1
CDR3: CASLSGEKLFF; V: TRBV28; J: TRBJ1-4
CDR3: CASSGGQVGETQYF; V: TRBV9; J: TRBJ2-5
CDR3: CASSPGPMNTEAFF; V: TRBV7-9; J: TRBJ1-1
CDR3: CASSIMTGSNQPQHF; V: TRBV19; J: TRBJ1-5
CDR3: CASSPADRVGQPQHF; V: TRBV9; J: TRBJ1-5
CDR3: CASSLTDFYNEQFF; V: TRBV7-9; J: TRBJ2-1
CDR3: CASSFGVTGEDSPLHF; V: TRBV5-1; J: TRBJ1-6
CDR3: CASSVEAGVGAGTGELFF; V: TRBV9; J: TRBJ2-2
CDR3: CASSNGQGVYEQYF; V: TRBV3-1/TRBV3-2; J: TRBJ2-7
CDR3: CASSLDRGVDQETQYF; V: TRBV5-6; J: TRBJ2-5
CDR3: CSAAGRYEQYF; V: TRBV20-1; J: TRBJ2-7
CDR3: CAIGTAGGTQYF; V: TRBV6-5; J: TRBJ2-3
CDR3: CASRNTGNNNEAFF; V: TRBV10-2; J: TRBJ1-1
CDR3: CASSDGRGGADTQYF; V: TRBV6-1; J: TRBJ2-3
CDR3: CASSLERQSGANVLTF; V: TRBV5-8; J: TRBJ2-6
CDR3: CASSPRDSSYEQYF; V: TRBV7-8; J: TRBJ2-7
CDR3: CASSLIKGQQVLEQYF; V: TRBV28; J: TRBJ2-7
CDR3: CASSIQAGGRGGQDTQYF; V: TRBV19; J: TRBJ2-3
CDR3: CASSNSNQPQHF; V: TRBV28; J: TRBJ1-5
CDR3: CASSVGQGRSLNYGYTF; V: TRBV28; J: TRBJ1-2
CDR3: CASSLTGASTDTQYF; V: TRBV5-5; J: TRBJ2-3
CDR3: CASRPKTGSSRSPLHF; V: TRBV21-1; J: TRBJ1-6
CDR3: CASSHRAGQGGETQYF; V: TRBV19; J: TRBJ2-5
CDR3: CASSKQQGAMNTEAFF; V: TRBV19; J: TRBJ1-1
CDR3: CAISETGREPEAFF; V: TRBV10-3; J: TRBJ1-1
CDR3: CASSLGTGGTEAFF; V: TRBV5-1; J: TRBJ1-1
CDR3: CASRTTGKERLFF; V: TRBV28; J: TRBJ2-1
CDR3: CASSQVAAPGNTIYF; V: TRBV4-1; J: TRBJ1-3
CDR3: CASSPPGQGFYQPQHF; V: TRBV28; J: TRBJ1-5
CDR3: CASSIIPGQGGLGTQYF; V: TRBV5-1; J: TRBJ2-5
CDR3: CASSQVGSTNEKLFF; V: TRBV4-1; J: TRBJ1-4
CDR3: CASSFSGANYEQYF; V: TRBV7-2; J: TRBJ2-7
CDR3: CASSLVSSGGHNNEQFF; V: TRBV7-2; J: TRBJ2-1
CDR3: CASSLWQGTTYNSPLHF; V: TRBV5-6; J: TRBJ1-6
CDR3: CASRTSTGHGYTF; V: TRBV6-5; J: TRBJ1-2
CDR3: CASRGTWGNTGELFF; V: TRBV11-1; J: TRBJ2-2
CDR3: CASGGFTDTQYF; V: TRBV28; J: TRBJ2-3
CDR3: CASSLGVGGDTQYF; V: TRBV7-8; J: TRBJ2-3
CDR3: CASGRGDYSNQPQHF; V: TRBV6-5; J: TRBJ1-5
CDR3: CASTLDGSRGEKLFF; V: TRBV19; J: TRBJ1-4
CDR3: CASSFEGERAYEQYF; V: TRBV7-9; J: TRBJ2-7
CDR3: CASSSSQGSAGYTF; V: TRBV5-1; J: TRBJ1-2
CDR3: CASRGSGTGNTGELFF; V: TRBV19; J: TRBJ2-2